Each of the 32 T cell receptor beta chains below was sequenced from the same sample in a study of OX40 agonist ivuxolimab in advanced cancers. The data were produced by immunoSEQ multiplex PCR, yet TCRdb's version contains in-frame clones alone and is incomplete. Here the sample spans roughly 64,000 clones, roughly 81% being singletons. The sequencing here drew on CD4+ or CD8+ T cells sorted from blood, taken in a trial of the OX40 agonist ivuxolimab. These receptor sequences come from an adult with an advanced solid tumor such as melanoma, head and neck, liver or kidney cancer.

The gene calls are TRBV19 and TRBJ2-4; D remains unclear. The CDR3 spans 13 residues. CDR1 and CDR2 from the germline V gene are LNHDA and SQIVND (reference sequence). V shed 0 bases and J shed 7 bases, with 7 bases lying between them. As DNA, the CDR3 is TGTGCCAGTAGTATAGATCGCACGAACATTCAGTACTTC. It specifies CASSIDRTNIQYF.

The CDR3: CASSLGDLLPEQPQHF. CDR3 DNA sequence: TGTGCCAGCAGCTTAGGGGACCTTCTCCCGGAACAGCCCCAGCATTTT. The V call is TRBV7-2, the J call TRBJ1-5, with a weak D call TRBD1 (5 bases). Germline V gene sequence: CDR1 SGHTA, CDR2 FQGNSA. The CDR3 consists of 16 residues. V was cut by 1 base and J by 7 bases, with 17 bases left in between.

To note about this clone: Other DNA sequences of this sample code for an identical CDR3. The rearrangement joins TRBV2 to TRBJ2-5; a weak D match, TRBD2 (5 bases). Deletions cut 3 bases from V and 4 bases from J, with 12 bases between. The CDR3 loop spans 14 amino acids. Germline V gene data show CDR1 as SNHLY and CDR2 as FYNNEI. The CDR3: CASSEGRGRETQYF. DNA of the CDR3: TGTGCCAGCAGTGAGGGTAGAGGGAGAGAGACCCAGTACTTC.

The chain joins TRBV6-5 to TRBJ1-4; D might be TRBD1 (5 bases). The V end was cut by 7 bases, the J end by 10 bases, with 13 bases between. CDR3 length: 12 residues. Germline V gives CDR1 MNHEY, CDR2 SVGAGI. The CDR3 bases are TGTGCCAGCACTCAGGGAATTGGAAAACTGTTTTTT. As protein: CASTQGIGKLFF.

In its sample, this clone was seen once. V and J are TRBV6-6 and TRBJ2-2; D may be TRBD1 (6 bases). Germline-derived CDR1 and CDR2 are MNHNY and SVGAGI (reference sequence). Trimming cost V 6 bases and J 4 bases, with 12 bases left between them. There are 14 residues in the CDR3. The CDR3 coding sequence is TGTGCCAGCAGCACAGGGTACGGCACCGGGGAGCTGTTTTTT. It translates to CASSTGYGTGELFF.

V usage is TRBV5-6 and J usage is TRBJ2-7; 7 nucleotides match TRBD1. V lost 3 bases to trimming and J lost 2 bases; unmatched junction nucleotides: 2. Germline CDR1 SGHDT, CDR2 YYEEEE. This CDR3 region has 13 residues. CDR3 coding DNA: TGTGCCAGCAGCTGGACAGGTACCTACGAGCAGTACTTC. As protein: CASSWTGTYEQYF.

This chain links TRBV4-3 with TRBJ2-2; 15 bases align to TRBD2. The length of the CDR3 is 21 residues. Germline-derived CDR1 and CDR2 are LGHNA and YSLEER. Trimming removed 3 bases from V and 0 bases from J; junction bases left unmatched: 11. CDR3 sequence: CASSQEGLAGGRLANTGELFF. The CDR3 nucleotides are TGCGCCAGCAGCCAGGAGGGACTAGCGGGGGGCAGACTCGCGAACACCGGGGAGCTGTTTTTT.

The chain uses TRBV5-8 and TRBJ2-3, with TRBD1 identical over 7 bases. Germline values: CDR1 SGHTS, CDR2 YDEGEE. Trimming took 4 bases from V and 2 from J; bases not matched to a gene: 7. CDR3 length equals 15 residues. The CDR3: CASSPWDRLTDTQYF. Here the CDR3 DNA reads TGTGCCAGCAGCCCTTGGGACAGACTCACAGATACGCAGTATTTT.

This rearrangement joins TRBV27 to TRBJ1-5; D call uncertain. V gave up 6 bases and J gave up 5 bases, with 11 bases separating them. Germline loops: CDR1 MNHEY, CDR2 SMNVEV (reference sequence). The CDR3 runs to 13 residues. The CDR3 DNA reads TGTGCCAGCAGCTGGCAGGTCCATCAGCCCCAGCATTTT. Its protein is CASSWQVHQPQHF.

This chain links TRBV27 with TRBJ2-1; the D gene is possibly TRBD1 (6 bases). CDR3 length: 15 amino acids. CDR1 is MNHEY, CDR2 SMNVEV, per germline (reference sequence). Deletions cut 7 bases from V and 0 bases from J, with 13 bases between. The CDR3 DNA reads TGTGCCAGCACCGCAACAGGGTACTCCTACAATGAGCAGTTCTTC. Its translation is CASTATGYSYNEQFF.

The chain has TRBV9 and TRBJ2-1; perhaps D is TRBD1 or TRBD2 (5 bases each). Germline CDR1 reads SGDLS; CDR2 reads YYNGEE. Trimming pared 5 bases from V and 4 bases from J, leaving 10 bases between. This CDR3 is 13 amino acids long. The DNA of the CDR3 is TGTGCCAGCAGTCCGAGGGGTTACAATGAGCAGTTCTTC. Its translation: CASSPRGYNEQFF. Based on the CDR3 plus reference TRBV9 and TRBJ2-1, the full variable domain is DSGVTQTPKHLITATGQRVTLRCSPRSGDLSVYWYQQSLDQGLQFLIQYYNGEERAKGNILERFSAQQFPDLHSELNLSSLELGDSALYFCASSPRGYNEQFFGPGTRLTVL.

This clone occurred a few times. This rearrangement joins TRBV10-3 to TRBJ2-2, with 10 bases matching TRBD1. V shed 2 bases, J shed 6 bases, and the junction held 6 bases outside the gene matches. The germline V gene encodes CDR1 ENHRY and CDR2 SYGVKD. The CDR3 spans 16 residues. CDR3 amino acids: CAISETRDRGSGELFF. The CDR3 DNA reads as TGTGCCATCAGTGAGACACGGGACAGGGGTTCCGGGGAGCTGTTTTTT.

CDR3 in DNA: TGTGCCTGGAGCGAAAACAGGGTTTTCCCCTACGAGCAGTACTTC. It specifies CAWSENRVFPYEQYF. The chain joins TRBV30 to TRBJ2-7, with a weak D call TRBD1 (6 bases). V dropped 3 bases and J dropped 2 bases, with 17 bases sitting between them. CDR1 GTSNPN and CDR2 SVGIG come from the germline V gene (reference sequence). The CDR3 runs to 15 residues.

The rearrangement joins TRBV4-3 to TRBJ2-1; 7 bases map to TRBD2. Germline V gene data show CDR1 as LGHNA and CDR2 as YSLEER. This CDR3 is built from 16 residues. Trimming cost V 5 bases and J 5 bases; bases outside gene matches: 12. CDR3 in DNA: TGCGCCAGCAGCGCCACTAGCGCCCCGCCTGACAATGAGCAGTTCTTC. Translating it yields CASSATSAPPDNEQFF.

The count of this clone is one. V gene TRBV28 combines with J gene TRBJ2-1; D is tentatively TRBD1 or TRBD2 (5 bases each). V was shortened by 7 bases and J by 4 bases, with 14 bases between the two germline ends. Germline-derived CDR1 and CDR2 are MDHEN and SYDVKM. This CDR3 is 14 amino acids long. CDR3 bases: TGTGCCAGCACTCTCTCGGGGCTATACAATGAGCAGTTCTTC. This gives the protein CASTLSGLYNEQFF.

The chain recombines TRBV6-5 with TRBJ2-5; TRBD2 is a possible D gene (5 bases). The CDR3 covers 14 residues. From germline, CDR1 is MNHEY and CDR2 SVGAGI. V lost 0 bases to trimming and J lost 5 bases, with 10 bases between them. The CDR3 loop reads CASSYSASLETQYF. For the CDR3, the DNA is TGTGCCAGCAGTTACTCGGCTAGCTTGGAGACCCAGTACTTC.

The chain has TRBV29-1 and TRBJ1-2, with 9 positions matching TRBD1. The trim removed 4 bases at V and 0 bases at J, leaving 0 bases unmatched. The germline V gene encodes CDR1 SQVTM and CDR2 ANQGSEA. The CDR3 length is 13 residues. The DNA of the CDR3 is TGCAGCGTTGGACAGGGGGCTAACTATGGCTACACCTTC. Its translation is CSVGQGANYGYTF.

The V and J genes are TRBV4-3 and TRBJ2-5; D might be TRBD1 (5 bases). Germline V gene data show CDR1 as LGHNA and CDR2 as YSLEER. This CDR3 contains 15 residues. Between the trimmed V and J ends, which lost 0 bases and 5 bases, there was a span of 13 bases. DNA for the CDR3: TGCGCCAGCAGCCAAGAGTCCAGGGCCCGGGAGACCCAGTACTTC. Its translation is CASSQESRARETQYF.

The J gene is TRBJ2-7, the V gene TRBV18; D may be TRBD1 (6 bases). There are 14 residues in the CDR3. Trimming shortened V by 6 bases and J by 0 bases, and 12 bases separated the two germline ends. Looked up from germline, CDR1 is KGHSH and CDR2 is LQKENI. This chain's CDR3 is CASSSDRNSYEQYF. The DNA for the CDR3 is TGTGCCAGCTCTTCGGACAGAAACTCCTACGAGCAGTACTTC.

The chain carries TRBV27 and TRBJ2-7; 8 nucleotides agree with TRBD2. The germline V gene encodes CDR1 MNHEY and CDR2 SMNVEV (reference sequence). J was trimmed by 6 bases and V by 3 bases; bases with no gene match: 7. This CDR3 region has 14 residues. The CDR3 DNA is TGTGCCAGCAGTTTTAGTAGCGGGGTCGGCGAGCAGTACTTC. Translation gives CASSFSSGVGEQYF.

The chain carries TRBV7-6 and TRBJ2-5; D not certain. TRBJ2-7 matches the DNA end more closely, so the J call is doubtful. CDR3 length: 12 residues. Per the germline V gene, CDR1 is SGHVS and CDR2 is FNYEAQ. The DNA for the CDR3 is TGTGCCAGCAGCTCTATTTCCTACGAGCAGTACTTC. Amino acid sequence: CASSSISYEQYF.

CDR3 in DNA: TGTGCCTGGAGTTTAGGGACGGCTTACAATGAGCAGTTCTTC. Amino acids: CAWSLGTAYNEQFF. The chain is built from TRBV30 and TRBJ2-1; either TRBD1 or TRBD2 may fit D (5 bases each). In germline, CDR1 is GTSNPN, CDR2 SVGIG (reference sequence). With 2 bases removed from V and 4 bases from J, the gap between germline ends came to 12 bases. The CDR3 covers 14 residues.

The V and J genes are TRBV2 and TRBJ2-5, with TRBD2 as a possible D gene (6 bases). V was shortened by 6 bases and J by 10 bases, with 15 bases between the two germline ends. The CDR3 length is 12 residues. Germline CDR1 reads SNHLY; CDR2 reads FYNNEI. CDR3: CASRSSVGGQYF. CDR3 DNA: TGTGCCAGCAGAAGCTCCGTGGGAGGCCAGTACTTC.

This chain connects TRBV6-6 to TRBJ1-1, with D perhaps matching TRBD1 (5 bases). Trimming cost V 6 bases and J 0 bases, with 14 bases left between them. Germline assignment: CDR1 MNHNY and CDR2 SVGAGI (reference sequence). The length of the CDR3 is 15 residues. CDR3 bases: TGTGCCAGCAGCTGGGGACGGAACTTGAACACTGAAGCTTTCTTT. It codes for CASSWGRNLNTEAFF.

Here the CDR3 reads CASSETEYNEQFF. The CDR3 region has the DNA TGTGCCAGCTCCGAGACAGAATACAATGAGCAGTTCTTC. This chain links TRBV18 with TRBJ2-1, with D possibly TRBD1 on 5 matching bases. V lost 6 bases and J lost 4, with 10 bases in between. Germline loops: CDR1 KGHSH, CDR2 LQKENI. This CDR3 region has 13 residues.

The chain uses TRBV7-2 and TRBJ1-1; no clear D gene. V was shortened by 1 base and J by 1 base, with 7 bases between the two germline ends. The CDR3 consists of 14 residues. Per germline, CDR1 SGHTA and CDR2 FQGNSA. The CDR3 reads CASSLGTANTEAFF. The CDR3 coding sequence is TGTGCCAGCAGCTTAGGGACGGCGAACACTGAAGCTTTCTTT.

The chain recombines TRBV29-1 with TRBJ1-1; no clear D gene. Germline-derived CDR1 and CDR2 are SQVTM and ANQGSEA. With 4 bases removed from V and 0 bases from J, the gap between germline ends came to 12 bases. The CDR3 contains 14 residues. The CDR3 loop reads CSVVSGFMNTEAFF. CDR3 bases: TGCAGCGTTGTGTCCGGCTTCATGAACACTGAAGCTTTCTTT.

The chain combines TRBV7-2 with TRBJ1-5; the D is unclear. The V gene's germline CDR1 is SGHTA and CDR2 FQGNSA. The CDR3 is 12 residues long. Trimming pared 1 base from V and 4 bases from J, leaving 2 bases between. In nucleotides, the CDR3 is TGTGCCAGCAGCTTAGGAAATCAGCCCCAGCATTTT. Its protein product is CASSLGNQPQHF. Filled out from reference TRBV7-2 and TRBJ1-5, the complete variable domain reads GAGVSQSPSNKVTEKGKDVELRCDPISGHTALYWYRQSLGQGLEFLIYFQGNSAPDKSGLPSDRFSAERTGGSVSTLTIQRTQQEDSAVYLCASSLGNQPQHFGDGTRLSIL.

This chain uses TRBV19 with TRBJ2-1; TRBD2 aligns across 14 bases. Trimming removed 6 bases from V and 10 bases from J; junction bases left unmatched: 8. The CDR3 totals 15 residues. Germline V CDR1 and CDR2: LNHDA, SQIVND (reference sequence). The CDR3 protein is CASSTGTSGSREQFF. The CDR3 DNA reads TGTGCCAGTAGCACCGGGACTAGCGGGAGTAGAGAGCAGTTCTTC.

J is TRBJ2-7 and V is TRBV6-5, with 11 bases fitting TRBD2. The CDR3 covers 15 residues. From germline, CDR1 is MNHEY and CDR2 SVGAGI. Trimming removed 6 bases from V and 0 bases from J; junction bases left unmatched: 4. The CDR3 DNA reads TGTGCCAGCAGCCTACTAGCGGGGGCCTCCTACGAGCAGTACTTC. Its translation is CASSLLAGASYEQYF.

V is TRBV7-2 and J is TRBJ2-3; tentative D call: TRBD1 (5 bases). V was shortened by 1 base and J by 10 bases, with 9 bases between the two germline ends. CDR1 and CDR2 from the germline V gene are SGHTA and FQGNSA. The CDR3 has 12 residues. CDR3 in amino acids: CASSLDWGSQYF. In nucleotides, the CDR3 is TGTGCCAGCAGCTTAGACTGGGGCTCGCAGTATTTT.

This sequence joins TRBV13 and TRBJ1-5; no reliable D call. CDR3 length: 12 residues. V lost 0 bases to trimming and J lost 7 bases, with 4 bases between them. CDR1 PRHDT and CDR2 FYEKMQ come from the germline V gene (reference sequence). The CDR3 sequence: CASSLGPQPQHF. The CDR3 region has the DNA TGTGCCAGCAGCTTAGGCCCCCAGCCCCAGCATTTT.